The rows below give T cell receptor beta chains drawn from one sample of a study of cytomegalovirus exposure and HLA in healthy donors. Profiling relied on immunoSEQ multiplex PCR, and the TCRdb table lists in-frame clones only, not all of them. The sample records 150,000 to 200,000 clones, over 60% being singletons. Specimen: PBMCs. The receptors derive from a girl aged 10 to 17 in good health and CMV-seronegative. Each CDR3 is given with its conserved first and last residue. D genes are given only for firm matches. Clone sizes are given selectively: once, few, many, or a class where the clone is expanded.

TRBV9	-	-	TRBJ1-3	13	CASGPGAGNTIYF	TGTGCCAGCGGCCCGGGAGCTGGAAACACCATATATTTT
TRBV14	-	-	TRBJ2-7	17	CASSQRAGFRAPGEQYF	TGTGCCAGCAGCCAAAGGGCGGGTTTTAGGGCGCCGGGCGAGCAGTACTTC
TRBV2	-	-	TRBJ2-5	13	CAIRFMVRETQYF	TGTGCCATCAGATTTATGGTTAGAGAGACCCAGTACTTC
TRBV27	-	-	TRBJ1-1	14	CASSSRTGNTEAFF	TGTGCCAGCAGTTCGAGGACGGGAAACACTGAAGCTTTCTTT
TRBV7-9	-	-	TRBJ2-7	13	CASSFQDSYEQYF	TGTGCCAGCAGCTTCCAGGATTCCTACGAGCAGTACTTC
TRBV6-6	-	-	TRBJ1-1	14	CASSYLGANTEAFF	TGTGCCAGCAGTTACTTGGGAGCCAACACTGAAGCTTTCTTT
TRBV7-9	-	-	TRBJ2-2	16	CASGRTVPRGAGELFF	TGTGCCAGCGGCCGGACAGTCCCCAGGGGGGCCGGGGAGCTGTTTTTT
TRBV7-9	-	-	TRBJ2-7	14	CASSPGGAGVEQYF	TGTGCCAGCAGCCCGGGGGGCGCGGGGGTCGAGCAGTACTTC
TRBV10-3	-	TRBD2	TRBJ2-5	16	CAISTPGLAAQETQYF	TGTGCCATCAGCACTCCGGGACTAGCGGCACAAGAGACCCAGTACTTC
TRBV2	-	-	TRBJ1-3	15	CAIIHGDTSGNTIYF	TGTGCCATCATTCACGGGGATACCTCTGGAAACACCATATATTTT
TRBV29-1	-	-	TRBJ2-5	11	CSVGGEETQYF	TGCAGCGTTGGGGGAGAAGAGACCCAGTACTTC
TRBV5-1	-	-	TRBJ1-1	14	CASSLGGQNTEAFF	TGCGCCAGCAGCTTGGGGGGACAGAACACTGAAGCTTTCTTT
TRBV7-3	-	TRBD1	TRBJ2-2	14	CASSPTGGTGELFF	TGTGCCAGCAGCCCTACAGGGGGCACCGGGGAGCTGTTTTTT
TRBV6-6	-	-	TRBJ2-5	13	CASSYDYQETQYF	TGTGCCAGCAGTTACGACTACCAAGAGACCCAGTACTTC
TRBV2	-	TRBD1	TRBJ1-1	12	CASSDRGRGAFF	TGTGCCAGCAGCGACAGGGGGCGGGGAGCTTTCTTT
TRBV5-3	-	-	TRBJ2-3	15	CARSLGGAGTDTQYF	TGTGCCAGAAGCTTAGGGGGGGCGGGCACAGATACGCAGTATTTT
TRBV13	-	-	TRBJ1-5	13	CASSFGQNQPQNF	TGTGCCAGCAGCTTCGGACAGAATCAGCCCCAGAATTTT
TRBV4-1	few	-	TRBJ1-2	14	CASSLLGGRDGYTF	TGCGCCAGCAGTCTCCTCGGAGGAAGGGATGGCTACACCTTC
TRBV6-5	-	-	TRBJ1-3	15	CASSYQTGLENTIYF	TGTGCCAGCAGTTACCAAACGGGTTTAGAAAACACCATATATTTT
TRBV5-1	-	-	TRBJ2-5	14	CASSIGSGQETQYF	TGCGCCAGCAGTATCGGTAGCGGCCAAGAGACCCAGTACTTC
TRBV27	-	TRBD1	TRBJ1-2	15	CASSPRQGFNYGYTF	TGTGCCAGCAGTCCACGACAGGGATTTAACTATGGCTACACCTTC
TRBV9	-	-	TRBJ1-4	15	CASSSGPGANEKLFF	TGTGCCAGCAGTTCAGGGCCGGGGGCTAATGAAAAACTGTTTTTT
TRBV7-3	-	-	TRBJ2-3	14	CASSPRRYEDTQYF	TGTGCCAGCAGCCCAAGGCGGTATGAAGATACGCAGTATTTT
TRBV9	once	TRBD1	TRBJ1-1	13	CASRGQGHTEAFF	TGTGCCAGCAGGGGACAGGGGCACACTGAAGCTTTCTTT